The 21 T cell receptor beta chains in this list originate from one sample, sequenced in a study of T cell responses to AZD1222 COVID-19 vaccine. Clones were sequenced by immunoSEQ multiplex PCR, and TCRdb holds only the in-frame ones, with some missing. The sample gives about 180,000 clones, 85% to 90% of which show up once; more than 9% is in the top ten. Sequences were derived from peripheral blood, sampled 28 days after the second AZD1222 dose. These receptors originate from an adult who received the AZD1222 COVID-19 vaccine.

The chain combines TRBV4-3 with TRBJ2-7; D possibly matches TRBD1 or TRBD2 (5 bases each). V was clipped by 3 bases and J by 2 bases, with 11 bases between them. The CDR3 loop spans 14 amino acids. Germline V lookup: CDR1 LGHNA, CDR2 YSLEER. DNA of the CDR3: TGCGCCAGCAGCCATGGTCAGGGAGCCTACGAGCAGTACTTC. Amino acids: CASSHGQGAYEQYF.

The rearrangement uses TRBV30 and TRBJ1-2; D ambiguous. CDR1 and CDR2 (germline): GTSNPN, SVGIG (reference sequence). The CDR3 runs 13 residues. V was clipped by 1 base and J by 0 bases, with 6 bases between them. The CDR3 nucleotides read TGTGCCTGGAGTGCGGGAACTAACTATGGCTACACCTTC. Protein sequence: CAWSAGTNYGYTF.

This chain uses TRBV10-3 with TRBJ2-3; TRBD2 aligns across 12 bases. Germline V CDR1 and CDR2: ENHRY, SYGVKD. The CDR3 length is 16 residues. The ends lost 6 bases at V and 2 bases at J; junction bases unmatched: 6. The CDR3 coding sequence is TGTGCCATCAGCAAAGGACTAGCGGGGAACACAGATACGCAGTATTTT. This gives the protein CAISKGLAGNTDTQYF.

The chain is built from TRBV6-4 and TRBJ2-7; maybe TRBD2 (6 bases). The germline V gene encodes CDR1 MRHNA and CDR2 SNTAGT. This CDR3 contains 13 residues. Trimming pared 3 bases from V and 11 bases from J, leaving 17 bases between. This chain's CDR3 is CASSDQTGSEKYF. The CDR3 nucleotides read TGTGCCAGCAGTGATCAAACCGGGAGTGAGAAGTACTTC.

The chain combines TRBV29-1 with TRBJ2-6; D gene unclear. With 3 bases removed from V and 0 bases from J, the gap between germline ends came to 15 bases. The CDR3 runs to 17 residues. Germline-derived CDR1 and CDR2 are SQVTM and ANQGSEA. The DNA for the CDR3 is TGCAGCGTTGATAGTGCAGCAACCTACTCTGGGGCCAACGTCCTGACTTTC. This encodes CSVDSAATYSGANVLTF.

The chain carries TRBV10-3 and TRBJ2-7, with 11 positions matching TRBD2. This CDR3 has 15 amino acids. Unmatched junction bases numbered 10, after V lost 6 bases and J lost 6 bases. Germline CDR1 reads ENHRY; CDR2 reads SYGVKD. The CDR3 sequence: CAISPDLAGGLEQYF. Written as DNA, the CDR3 is TGTGCCATCAGCCCCGACCTAGCGGGGGGCCTCGAGCAGTACTTC.

CDR3: CASSEDRARNEKLFF. The DNA for the CDR3 is TGTGCCAGTAGTGAGGACAGGGCACGGAATGAAAAACTGTTTTTT. The chain links TRBV19 to TRBJ1-4; 8 positions match TRBD1. CDR1 is LNHDA and CDR2 is SQIVND in the germline V gene (reference sequence). The CDR3 is 15 residues long. After removal of 5 bases from V and 5 bases from J, the junction contained 7 bases not matched to a gene.

The gene calls are TRBV9 and TRBJ2-5, with 13 bases that match TRBD2. CDR3 length: 16 amino acids. Germline V CDR1 and CDR2: SGDLS, YYNGEE. Trimming at V came to 4 bases and at J to 2 bases, leaving 5 bases not matched to a gene. CDR3 loop: CASSPGTSGVQETQYF. DNA for the CDR3: TGTGCCAGCAGCCCGGGGACTAGCGGGGTGCAAGAGACCCAGTACTTC. Full variable domain (outside the CDR3, taken from reference TRBV9 and TRBJ2-5): DSGVTQTPKHLITATGQRVTLRCSPRSGDLSVYWYQQSLDQGLQFLIQYYNGEERAKGNILERFSAQQFPDLHSELNLSSLELGDSALYFCASSPGTSGVQETQYFGPGTRLLVL.

The gene calls are TRBV29-1 and TRBJ2-5, with 7 bases aligning to TRBD1. This CDR3 is built from 12 residues. Unmatched junction bases numbered 3, after V lost 4 bases and J lost 4 bases. Germline CDR1 reads SQVTM; CDR2 reads ANQGSEA. The CDR3 here is CSVGGGAETQYF. DNA of the CDR3: TGCAGCGTTGGAGGGGGCGCAGAGACCCAGTACTTC.

The V gene is TRBV14, the J gene TRBJ2-1; 7 bases agree with TRBD1. Germline V gives CDR1 SGHDN, CDR2 FVKESK. With 2 bases clipped from V and 0 bases from J, the junction kept 4 bases outside the gene matches. The length of the CDR3 is 16 residues. In DNA, the CDR3 is TGTGCCAGCAGCCAAACAGGGGCTAGCTCCTACAATGAGCAGTTCTTC. It translates to CASSQTGASSYNEQFF.

This sequence joins TRBV5-1 and TRBJ1-3; the D is unclear. Per germline, CDR1 SGHRS and CDR2 YFSETQ. With 1 base removed from V and 0 bases from J, the gap between germline ends came to 11 bases. CDR3 length: 16 residues. As DNA, the CDR3 is TGCGCCAGCAGCTTGAGCAGGATAGACTCTGGAAACACCATATATTTT. Translated: CASSLSRIDSGNTIYF.

This clone has just one count. The J gene is TRBJ2-1, the V gene TRBV19; 10 bases line up with TRBD2. CDR3 length: 15 residues. V lost 5 bases and J lost 8; bases outside the gene matches: 9. Germline loops: CDR1 LNHDA, CDR2 SQIVND (reference sequence). Here the CDR3 DNA reads TGTGCCAGTAGTCCAAGCGGGGGGGCACTCGATGAGCAGTTCTTC. This sequence encodes CASSPSGGALDEQFF.

The chain employs TRBV7-3 and TRBJ1-5; D unresolved. Trimming took 7 bases from V and 4 from J, leaving 23 bases between them. Germline V gene lookup returns CDR1 SGHTA and CDR2 FQGTGA. The CDR3 is 17 amino acids. DNA of the CDR3: TGTGCCAGCACCGCCCCCATCGACCGTCACCGGAATCAGCCCCAGCATTTT. It specifies CASTAPIDRHRNQPQHF. The whole variable domain, remainder taken from reference TRBV7-3 and TRBJ1-5, is GAGVSQTPSNKVTEKGKYVELRCDPISGHTALYWYRQSLGQGPEFLIYFQGTGAADDSGLPNDRFFAVRPEGSVSTLKIQRTERGDSAVYLCASTAPIDRHRNQPQHFGDGTRLSIL.

The rearrangement joins TRBV30 to TRBJ1-4, with D maybe TRBD1 (5 bases). V was trimmed by 2 bases and J by 14 bases, leaving 15 bases between them. The CDR3 sequence is 12 residues long. From germline, CDR1 is GTSNPN and CDR2 SVGIG (reference sequence). The CDR3 loop is CAWSHREGLLFF. CDR3 nucleotides: TGTGCCTGGAGTCACCGAGAGGGGTTGCTGTTTTTT.

The chain couples TRBV5-6 to TRBJ1-2, with a tentative D call TRBD1 (5 bases). CDR1 is SGHDT and CDR2 is YYEEEE in the germline V gene. V was trimmed by 2 bases and J by 4 bases, leaving 9 bases between them. The CDR3 is made up of 13 amino acids. The CDR3 DNA follows: TGTGCCAGCAGCTTATCAGGGATCTATGGCTACACCTTC. Protein product: CASSLSGIYGYTF.

A few counts support this clone. The sample carries other DNA sequences with the same CDR3. The DNA for the CDR3 is TGTGCCAGTAGTCAAGGACGGGACTATGGCTACACCTTC. Translated: CASSQGRDYGYTF. The chain is built from TRBV19 and TRBJ1-2; no reliable D call. Germline assignment: CDR1 LNHDA and CDR2 SQIVND (reference sequence). Trimming shortened V by 5 bases and J by 3 bases, and 10 bases separated the two germline ends. This CDR3 region has 13 residues.

The V and J genes are TRBV7-2 and TRBJ1-5; weak D call: TRBD1 (5 bases). V was trimmed by 5 bases and J by 7 bases, leaving 15 bases between them. The CDR3 covers 14 residues. Per germline, CDR1 SGHTA and CDR2 FQGNSA. CDR3 region: CASSDGGVGQPQHF. The CDR3 DNA reads TGTGCCAGCAGCGATGGAGGGGTAGGGCAGCCCCAGCATTTT.

J is TRBJ1-5 and V is TRBV7-2, with D unresolved. The CDR3 has 15 residues. CDR1 is SGHTA and CDR2 is FQGNSA in the germline V gene. V gave up 1 base and J gave up 0 bases, with 7 bases separating them. CDR3 loop: CASSLDGHSNQPQHF. The CDR3 nucleotides read TGTGCCAGCAGCTTAGACGGGCATAGCAATCAGCCCCAGCATTTT.

This chain connects TRBV11-1 to TRBJ1-2; perhaps TRBD1 as D (5 bases). CDR1 SGHAT and CDR2 FQDESV come from the germline V gene (reference sequence). Trimming removed 3 bases from V and 2 bases from J, with 7 bases in between. The CDR3 is 13 amino acids. The CDR3 here is CASSFPGNYGYTF. DNA for the CDR3: TGTGCCAGCAGCTTTCCAGGGAACTATGGCTACACCTTC.

The chain is built from TRBV10-1 and TRBJ1-1; D gene ambiguous. The V gene's germline CDR1 is WNHNN and CDR2 SYGVQD (reference sequence). This CDR3 region has 14 residues. V lost 3 bases to trimming and J lost 4 bases, with 12 bases between them. Here the CDR3 DNA reads TGCGCCAGCAGTGAAGGTTCCTCAGGCACTGAAGCTTTCTTT. This translates into CASSEGSSGTEAFF.

The chain is built from TRBV4-3 and TRBJ2-2; 11 bases map to TRBD1. V shed 5 bases and J 9 bases; nucleotides not matched to a gene: 5. This CDR3 is built from 14 residues. Germline loops: CDR1 LGHNA, CDR2 YSLEER. This CDR3 is CASSNRDRGRELFF. DNA for the CDR3: TGCGCCAGCAGCAACCGGGACAGGGGGAGGGAGCTGTTTTTT.